These T cell receptor beta chains were read from a single sample in a study of beta chain features in type 1 diabetes. Only in-frame clones appear in the TCRdb table, and some are missing; sequencing was by immunoSEQ multiplex PCR. The sample contains some 130,000 clones, 9% of which appear only once. Sequencing was done on a sample of central memory CD4+ T cells from blood. The origin of the receptors is a young man with type 1 diabetes. The CDR3 runs from the conserved cysteine through the conserved F or W. Only part of the rows carry a size: once, few, many, or a class if the clone is expanded.

J: TRBJ2-1; size: few; V: TRBV5-1; CDR3: CASSPSGSGVYNEQFF
J: TRBJ1-2; size: few; V: TRBV5-1; CDR3: CASGTGAPYGYTF
J: TRBJ1-2; size: NA; V: TRBV21-1; CDR3: CASSHGGRARDGYTF
J: TRBJ1-6; size: few; V: TRBV18; CDR3: CASSPRGENNSPLHF
J: TRBJ2-7; size: few; V: TRBV29-1; CDR3: CSAEGQEGYEQYF
J: TRBJ2-5; size: NA; V: TRBV5-1; CDR3: CASRRQQETQYF
J: TRBJ2-5; size: NA; V: TRBV9; CDR3: CASSVSSGGLETQYF
J: TRBJ1-5; size: few; V: TRBV11-2; CDR3: CASSLRPGLGMVQHF
J: TRBJ1-2; size: few; V: TRBV7-3; CDR3: CASSSNHGQGAQGYTF
J: TRBJ2-3; size: few; V: TRBV30; CDR3: CAWSSSSGRGTQYF
J: TRBJ2-3; size: few; V: TRBV4-3; CDR3: CASTQGAGGPDTQYF
J: TRBJ2-3; size: NA; V: TRBV6-1; CDR3: CASIFRGERTDTQYF
J: TRBJ2-7; size: few; V: TRBV11-2; CDR3: CASSSQGYEQYF
J: TRBJ1-1; size: NA; V: TRBV2; CDR3: CASKTRGTEAFF
J: TRBJ1-1; size: NA; V: TRBV7-9; CDR3: CASSLGGARTEAFF
J: TRBJ2-1; size: few; V: TRBV9; CDR3: CASSARRDSYNEQFF
J: TRBJ2-1; size: NA; V: TRBV5-6; CDR3: CASSRPGEGNEQFF
J: TRBJ1-5; size: once; V: TRBV6-6; CDR3: CASSQGGVGQPQHF
J: TRBJ2-2; size: few; V: TRBV4-2; CDR3: CASSPGDTGELFF
J: TRBJ1-2; size: NA; V: TRBV18; CDR3: CASSPGQDYGYTF
J: TRBJ1-2; size: NA; V: TRBV7-2; CDR3: CASSLVPSTDRAYGYTF
J: TRBJ1-1; size: NA; V: TRBV18; CDR3: CASRKERSTEAFF
J: TRBJ1-6; size: few; V: TRBV27; CDR3: CATKDRVLPPLHF
J: TRBJ1-2; size: few; V: TRBV27; CDR3: CASSSDGQHNYGYTF
J: TRBJ1-1; size: NA; V: TRBV28; CDR3: CASSQTGATEAFF
J: TRBJ1-6; size: NA; V: TRBV27; CDR3: CASRQGSSYNSPLHF
J: TRBJ2-7; size: few; V: TRBV2; CDR3: CASSPKRGTGNYEQYF